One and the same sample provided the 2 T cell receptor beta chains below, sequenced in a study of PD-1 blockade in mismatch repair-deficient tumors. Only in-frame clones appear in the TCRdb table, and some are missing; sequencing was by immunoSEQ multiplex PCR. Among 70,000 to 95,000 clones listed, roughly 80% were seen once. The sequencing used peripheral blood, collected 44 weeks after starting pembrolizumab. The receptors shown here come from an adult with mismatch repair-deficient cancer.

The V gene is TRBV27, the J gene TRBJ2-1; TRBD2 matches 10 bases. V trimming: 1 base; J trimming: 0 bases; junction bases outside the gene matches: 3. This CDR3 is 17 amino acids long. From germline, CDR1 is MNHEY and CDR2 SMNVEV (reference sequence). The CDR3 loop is CASSLLSGRASYNEQFF. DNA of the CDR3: TGTGCCAGCAGTTTATTGAGCGGGAGGGCCTCCTACAATGAGCAGTTCTTC.

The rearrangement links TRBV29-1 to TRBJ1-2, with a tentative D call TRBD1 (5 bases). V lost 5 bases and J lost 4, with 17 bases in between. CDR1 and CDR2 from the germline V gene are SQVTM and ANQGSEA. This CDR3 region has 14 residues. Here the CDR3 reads CSVKRGTSTYGYTF. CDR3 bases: TGCAGCGTTAAAAGGGGAACGAGCACCTATGGCTACACCTTC.